This T cell receptor (beta chain) appears in the sequencing data of a study of T-cell memory formation after mild COVID-19. TCRdb redid the calling of the 5' RACE reads with MiXCR, one entry per CDR3 protein. The repertoire has about 400,000 distinct CDR3 sequences, more than 20% of them found once; the top ten carry over 10%. Germline CDR1 is SGHRS and CDR2 is YFSETQ. This CDR3 has 13 amino acids. The V segment lost 7 bases and the J segment 5 bases; nucleotides outside the gene matches: 8. The J gene is TRBJ1-1, the V gene TRBV5-1, with TRBD1 matching 7 bases. The sample consisted of PBMCs or a T cell subset sorted from them (not recorded which). The clonotype comes from an adult woman who had mild COVID-19 (a few samples of this study predate the infection). Cell type and time point are not known. The CDR3 region has the DNA TGCGCCAGCTCCACAGGGGACCTGACTGAAGCTTTCTTT. It encodes CASSTGDLTEAFF.